This TCR beta chain was documented in a study of control samples from healthy donors and cancer patients. Libraries were prepared by immunoSEQ multiplex PCR; TCRdb keeps only in-frame clonotypes and omits some of them. The sample gives more than 45,000 clones, roughly 90% of which show up once; about 0.99% is in the top ten. The CDR3 is made up of 14 amino acids. Deletions cut 1 base from V and 8 bases from J, with 14 bases between. Per the germline V gene, CDR1 is SGHTA and CDR2 is FQGNSA. The sequencing sample was made of PBMCs. This sequence originates from a man aged 25 to 45 with colorectal cancer. The V call is TRBV7-2, the J call TRBJ1-2; tentative D call: TRBD1 (6 bases). The CDR3 DNA reads TGTGCCAGCAGCTTAGATACAGGGTTGCGCGGCTACACCTTC. It encodes CASSLDTGLRGYTF.